The 16 T cell receptor beta chains below all came from one sample that was sequenced in a study of CD4 and CD8 cells across lung adenocarcinoma regions. MiXCR was run by TCRdb on the PCR reads, yielding one entry per CDR3 protein. This table holds roughly 7,000 distinct CDR3 sequences, approximately 48% found once. Sequenced input: CD8+ T cells from the center of a lung tumor. The receptors originated from a female donor with lung adenocarcinoma. The CD4 and CD8 labels of this study may be unreliable.

This clonotype turned up a few times. The chain links TRBV6-1 to TRBJ2-5, with TRBD2 as a possible D gene (5 bases). Trimming took 1 base from V and 5 from J, leaving 14 bases between them. CDR3 length: 15 residues. Per the germline V gene, CDR1 is MNHNS and CDR2 is SASEGT. In nucleotides, the CDR3 is TGTGCCAGCAGTGAAGAGCCCCTGCGAGGGGAGACCCAGTACTTC. This gives the protein CASSEEPLRGETQYF.

The rearrangement uses TRBV5-6 and TRBJ2-7, with a tentative D call TRBD1 (5 bases). Trimming removed 2 bases at V and 6 bases at J, with 15 bases between. Per germline, CDR1 SGHDT and CDR2 YYEEEE. The CDR3 contains 14 residues. Here the CDR3 reads CASSLGAGTLEQYF. As DNA, the CDR3 is TGTGCCAGCAGCTTAGGGGCCGGAACCCTCGAGCAGTACTTC. The whole variable domain, remainder taken from reference TRBV5-6 and TRBJ2-7, is DAGVTQSPTHLIKTRGQQVTLRCSPKSGHDTVSWYQQALGQGPQFIFQYYEEEERQRGNFPDRFSGHQFPNYSSELNVNALLLGDSALYLCASSLGAGTLEQYFGPGTRLTVT.

The rearrangement uses TRBV6-1 and TRBJ2-5, with TRBD2 identical over 8 bases. There are 14 residues in the CDR3. Germline-derived CDR1 and CDR2 are MNHNS and SASEGT. CDR3 residues: CAGSGGRGQETQYF. CDR3 in DNA: TGTGCGGGCAGCGGGGGCCGGGGGCAAGAGACCCAGTACTTC.

Details on this clonotype: A read error may produce the germline difference seen at one junction end. The chain links TRBV6-1 to TRBJ2-5; D possibly corresponds to TRBD2 (5 bases). The CDR3 is made up of 13 amino acids. In germline, CDR1 is MNHNS, CDR2 SASEGT. The DNA for the CDR3 is TGTGCCAGCAGTGAATCCAGGCCGGAGGTCCTGTCCTTC. Its translation: CASSESRPEVLSF.

A remark on this clonotype: The junction does not match germline at one end; this may be a read error. This chain joins TRBV6-5 and TRBJ2-3, with a possible D match to TRBD2 (5 bases). The end of the DNA aligns better with TRBJ2-7, so the J call may be wrong. The V gene's germline CDR1 is MNHEY and CDR2 SVGAGI. The CDR3 sequence is 16 residues long. In DNA form, the CDR3 reads TGTGCCAGCAGGTACTCTGGCGGGCGTAGCACAGAGACGCAGTACTTC. It is translated as CASRYSGGRSTETQYF.

Of note for this clonotype: The limits of the CDR3 on the DNA are not certain, so only TCRdb's listed CDR3 is given. The chain carries TRBV12-3 or TRBV12-4 and TRBJ2-3; TRBD2, the table's D call, lacks a check against the DNA. A total of 15 residues make up the CDR3, ends included. The CDR3 is CASSFGRGATDTQYF.

The J gene is TRBJ2-3, the V gene TRBV4-3; D unclear. Matching the DNA end better, TRBJ2-5 makes the J call doubtful. CDR3 length: 16 amino acids. Germline loops: CDR1 LGHNA, CDR2 YSLEER. CDR3 DNA: TGCGCCAGCAGCCAAGGTAACGGCCACTATGGAGAGACCCAGTACTTC. It yields the protein CASSQGNGHYGETQYF.

V gene TRBV9 combines with J gene TRBJ2-7; 9 positions agree with TRBD2. This CDR3 has 17 residues. The V and J ends lost 0 bases and 0 bases, in that order; junction bases with no gene match: 7. The germline gives CDR1 SGDLS, CDR2 YYNGEE. DNA of the CDR3: TGTGCCAGCAGCGTAGACCCAGCGGGAGGTACCTCCTACGAGCAGTACTTC. Its protein is CASSVDPAGGTSYEQYF.

Comments on this clonotype: The conserved final phenylalanine or tryptophan is absent from the CDR3, which likely points to a read error. The DNA is omitted, as the CDR3 cannot be located on it reliably, and the CDR3 follows TCRdb's listing. The gene calls are TRBV7-9 and TRBJ2-5; TRBD2, the table's D call, was not compared with the DNA. The CDR3 is 12 residues long, counting both termini. The germline V gene encodes CDR1 SEHNR and CDR2 FQNEAQ (reference sequence). The CDR3 sequence: CASSLDYRASTS.

V usage is TRBV7-2 and J usage is TRBJ2-3, with D perhaps TRBD1 or TRBD2 (5 bases each). The J call may be wrong; the DNA end is better matched by TRBJ2-7. CDR3 length: 14 residues. Germline-derived CDR1 and CDR2 are SGHTA and FQGNSA. CDR3 residues: CAGTCGRGKDTQYF. CDR3 sequence (DNA): TGTGCCGGGACCTGTGGCCGTGGCAAAGATACGCAGTACTTC.

As to this clonotype: The germline gene is not matched at one end of the junction; a read error may be the cause. The chain recombines TRBV6-1 with TRBJ2-3, with 7 bases identical to TRBD1. The CDR3 totals 19 residues. Germline CDR1 MNHNS, CDR2 SASEGT. CDR3 protein: CASRSARVWGKGGTDTQFF. The CDR3 bases are TGTGCCAGCAGGTCCGCCCGTGTCTGGGGGAAAGGGGGCACAGACACGCAGTTTTTT.

This clonotype occurred many times. Being one base from a much bigger clone, this may be a read error. This chain uses TRBV6-1 with TRBJ2-1, with 9 bases lining up with TRBD2. Trimming took 6 bases from V and 13 from J; bases not matched to a gene: 13. Germline V gene data show CDR1 as MNHNS and CDR2 as SASEGT. CDR3 size: 14 residues. CDR3 sequence (DNA): TGTGCCAGCAGGTGGCGGGGGGGTGGGGAGACCCAGTTCTTC. Encoded protein: CASRWRGGGETQFF.

This clonotype was detected many times. The rearrangement uses TRBV6-5 and TRBJ2-7; 7 bases fit TRBD1. CDR1 and CDR2 (germline): MNHEY, SVGAGI. CDR3 length equals 17 residues. V trimming: 0 bases; J trimming: 5 bases; junction bases outside the gene matches: 13. CDR3: CASSYSLGGQTLHEQYF. The CDR3 region has the DNA TGTGCCAGCAGTTACTCGCTTGGGGGACAGACCCTCCACGAGCAGTACTTC.

This chain connects TRBV5-1 to TRBJ2-7; the D gene is possibly TRBD2 (6 bases). Matching the DNA end better, TRBJ2-5 makes the J call doubtful. Germline CDR1 reads SGHRS; CDR2 reads YFSETQ. There are 14 residues in the CDR3. This CDR3 reads CASSLGGVGETQYF. CDR3 bases: TGCGCCAGCAGCTTGGGCGGGGTTGGAGAGACCCAGTACTTC.

The chain joins TRBV5-4 to TRBJ2-5; D is perhaps TRBD2 (6 bases). Germline lookup yields CDR1 SGHNT and CDR2 YYREEE (reference sequence). There are 16 residues in the CDR3. V gave up 2 bases and J gave up 4 bases, with 18 bases separating them. The CDR3 sequence: CASSLSMEGGGETQYF. CDR3 nucleotides: TGTGCCAGCAGCTTATCGATGGAGGGCGGAGGAGAGACCCAGTACTTC.

The chain uses TRBV5-6 and TRBJ1-6; D unclear. This CDR3 has 17 amino acids. V was shortened by 0 bases and J by 0 bases, with 10 bases between the two germline ends. Germline CDR1 is SGHDT and CDR2 is YYEEEE. The CDR3 bases are TGTGCCAGCAGCTTGGGGCCTTCCAGCTCCTATAATTCACCCCTCCACTTT. This gives the protein CASSLGPSSSYNSPLHF.